The present entry profiles one T cell receptor beta chain with its context. As yet, its antigen is unknown. TCRdb re-derived calls from the reads in MiXCR, one entry per CDR3 protein. The profile shows 640,000 or so distinct CDR3 sequences, about 30% of them singletons. This sample was taken from a study of T cell repertoires in cytomegalovirus infection. Study-wide context: Signatures in public TCR beta sequences pointed to both CMV infection and matching HLA type. General study points: The response measured ex vivo was dominated by TCR beta clonotypes (HLA-C-restricted and CMV-specific). The study identified carriers of CMV plus the relevant HLA from cumulative public TCR beta family frequency.

The source of this sequence is a human donor in good health (CMV status not recorded). Some clones in this sample may be carry-over from other donors' samples. The sample consisted of cultured PBMCs, taken from culture after CMV antigen stimulation.

In DNA, the CDR3 is TGCAGTGCCCGCCGTCTTGGGCCGAACACTGAAGCTTTCTTT. It encodes CSARRLGPNTEAFF. The rearrangement joins TRBV20-1 to TRBJ1-1; D is uncertain. The CDR3 is 14 residues long. V lost 6 bases and J 1 base, leaving 15 bases between the germline ends. Germline lookup yields CDR1 DFQATT and CDR2 SNEGSKA (reference sequence).